The clone carrying this T cell receptor (beta chain) was detected many times. Antigen unknown. The TCR cDNA carried a universal primer site and UMIs from 5'RACE template switching. In TCRdb, the 5' RACE reads were re-called with MiXCR into one record per CDR3 protein. The sample includes under 150,000 distinct CDR3 sequences, less than 9.5% seen only once; the top ten take under 0.95%. The sample originates from a study of T cells after yellow fever vaccination. On the study more broadly: For low cell numbers, libraries were made with SMART-Seq v4 Ultra Low Input. Study outcomes and limitations: There was a possibility that FACS-sorted repertoires contained abundant clonotypes contaminating from the bulk population. Post-booster repertoires again held most primary-vaccination clones (roughly 96% CD4, roughly 89% CD8).

The V and J ends lost 8 bases and 4 bases, in that order; junction bases with no gene match: 16. The CDR3 is 18 amino acids. Germline loops: CDR1 SGHAT, CDR2 FQNNGV. The chain uses TRBV11-2 and TRBJ2-3; 12 nucleotides match TRBD2. The sample here was CD4+ T cells sorted from PBMCs, taken 5 days after the yellow fever booster vaccination. The receptor was isolated from a young man who received the YFV17D yellow fever vaccine. CDR3 region: CASGLTSGSPGVPDTQYF. DNA of the CDR3: TGTGCCAGCGGATTGACTAGCGGGAGCCCCGGGGTTCCAGATACGCAGTATTTT.